Shown below are 12 T cell receptor beta chains from a single sample sequenced in a study of regulatory T cells in long-lasting Graves disease. HTBI primers from iRepertoire and Arm-PCR of CDR3 regions yielded the TCR beta libraries. TCRdb re-derived calls from the multiplex PCR reads in MiXCR, one entry per CDR3 protein. The repertoire holds around 460,000 distinct CDR3 sequences, with about 22% as singletons. Time point specified: persistent/refractory GD, antithyroid drugs over 5 years with positive TRAb. RNA isolated from PBMCs was used to make the TCR library. The starting material was peripheral blood mononuclear cells (PBMCs), obtained when the disease was refractory, from a patient treated with antithyroid drugs. The receptors shown here come from a female donor with Graves disease.

This clonotype was recorded a few times. The chain carries TRBV6-2 or TRBV6-3 and TRBJ2-2, with 11 nucleotides matching TRBD2. The germline CDR1 and CDR2 sequences are MNHEY and SVGEGT. The V segment lost 4 bases and the J segment 5 bases; nucleotides outside the gene matches: 15. The CDR3 is made up of 19 amino acids. Written as DNA, the CDR3 is TGTGCCAGCAGTTCTCAGCCCCAACTAGCGGGAGTGGGTACCGGGGAGCTGTTTTTT. Protein product: CASSSQPQLAGVGTGELFF.

This clonotype was found many times. The chain joins TRBV27 to TRBJ2-7; D unresolved. V shed 4 bases and J shed 3 bases, with 16 bases lying between them. The CDR3 spans 15 residues. Germline V gene lookup returns CDR1 MNHEY and CDR2 SMNVEV (reference sequence). The CDR3 protein is CASSSPGGGGYEQYF. The CDR3 DNA reads TGTGCCAGCAGTTCCCCGGGTGGCGGCGGCTACGAGCAGTACTTC.

This chain links TRBV4-3 with TRBJ2-7, with D perhaps matching TRBD1 or TRBD2 (6 bases each). The germline gives CDR1 LGHNA, CDR2 YSLEER. V lost 3 bases, J lost 0 bases, and 12 bases lay in between. CDR3 length: 15 residues. The CDR3 coding sequence is TGCGCCAGCAGCCAGGGGGGCGGTATCTCCTACGAGCAGTACTTC. This gives the protein CASSQGGGISYEQYF.

This chain joins TRBV12-3 or TRBV12-4 and TRBJ1-3; no definite D call. The CDR3 sequence is 13 residues long. The V and J ends lost 3 bases and 8 bases respectively, with 11 bases between them. The chain's CDR3 is CASSFEGWDTIYF. CDR3 DNA: TGTGCCAGCAGTTTCGAGGGCTGGGACACCATATATTTT.

CDR3 bases: TGCAGTGCTAGAGACACAGGGCCAGAGACCCAGTACTTC. As protein: CSARDTGPETQYF. The chain combines TRBV20-1 with TRBJ2-5; D perhaps matches TRBD1 (6 bases). This CDR3 spans 13 amino acids. CDR1 and CDR2 (germline): DFQATT, SNEGSKA (reference sequence). Trimming shortened V by 0 bases and J by 4 bases, and 9 bases separated the two germline ends.

This clonotype came up many times. The rearrangement joins TRBV10-3 to TRBJ2-7; TRBD1 matches at 8 bases. The germline CDR1 and CDR2 sequences are ENHRY and SYGVKD. V lost 4 bases and J lost 5; bases outside the gene matches: 7. The CDR3 extends over 14 amino acids. The CDR3 nucleotides read TGTGCCATCAGTGGTAAACAGGGGGTGAACGAGCAGTACTTC. Its translation is CAISGKQGVNEQYF.

The rearrangement uses TRBV9 and TRBJ1-2; the D is unclear. The CDR3 is 16 amino acids. Trimming took off 4 bases at V and 8 bases at J, with 24 bases between the two ends. Germline V gene data show CDR1 as SGDLS and CDR2 as YYNGEE. Here the CDR3 reads CASSPQPEGPPGGYTF. CDR3 in DNA: TGTGCCAGCAGCCCCCAACCCGAGGGCCCTCCGGGAGGCTACACCTTC. The full variable domain, with the rest looked up from reference TRBV9 and TRBJ1-2, is DSGVTQTPKHLITATGQRVTLRCSPRSGDLSVYWYQQSLDQGLQFLIQYYNGEERAKGNILERFSAQQFPDLHSELNLSSLELGDSALYFCASSPQPEGPPGGYTFGSGTRLTVV.

The chain couples TRBV10-3 to TRBJ2-3, with 9 bases matching TRBD1. V lost 4 bases and J lost 1; bases outside the gene matches: 9. This CDR3 region has 17 residues. CDR1 ENHRY and CDR2 SYGVKD come from the germline V gene. CDR3 protein: CAISAPRRTGGTDTQYF. Written as DNA, the CDR3 is TGTGCCATCAGTGCCCCCCGCAGGACAGGGGGCACAGATACGCAGTATTTT.

The V call is TRBV9, the J call TRBJ1-6; a weak D match, TRBD1 (6 bases). Per the germline V gene, CDR1 is SGDLS and CDR2 is YYNGEE. Between the trimmed V and J ends, which lost 3 bases and 5 bases, there was a span of 6 bases. The length of the CDR3 is 13 residues. The CDR3, as DNA: TGTGCCAGCAGCGAGGGGGATAATTCACCCCTCCACTTT. Translation gives CASSEGDNSPLHF.

The chain couples TRBV11-2 to TRBJ2-7; 9 nucleotides line up with TRBD1. The germline gives CDR1 SGHAT, CDR2 FQNNGV. Germline trimming cut 0 bases from V and 3 bases from J; bases unmatched to any gene: 15. The CDR3 is made up of 19 amino acids. The CDR3 nucleotides are TGTGCCAGCAGCTTAGATAGGGGAGGGTGGGGACAGGGCAACTACGAGCAGTACTTC. This encodes CASSLDRGGWGQGNYEQYF.

This clonotype was detected ten times or more. Mismatch with germline at one junction end may stem from a read error. The chain uses TRBV28 and TRBJ2-5, with 8 bases that match TRBD1. This CDR3 is 11 amino acids long. The germline V gene encodes CDR1 MDHEN and CDR2 SYDVKM. The CDR3 protein is CGDRPGETQYF. For the CDR3, the DNA is TGCGGGGACAGGCCCGGAGAGACCCAGTACTTC.

This clonotype has a handful of counts. The chain recombines TRBV7-9 with TRBJ2-6; 8 positions agree with TRBD1. The junction had 10 bases not matched to a gene; V was cut back by 3 bases and J by 0 bases. This CDR3 comprises 19 residues. Germline CDR1 SEHNR, CDR2 FQNEAQ (reference sequence). This CDR3 is CASSLRGQGGFSGANVLTF. CDR3 sequence (DNA): TGTGCCAGCAGCTTGCGAGGACAGGGAGGTTTCTCTGGGGCCAACGTCCTGACTTTC.